This entry lists 8 T cell receptor beta chains sequenced from one sample in a study of Graves' ophthalmopathy and Graves' hyperthyroidism. RNA transcripts provided the template for amplifying TCR beta CDR3 regions. After a first-round RT-PCR with HTBI primers, a second-round multiplex PCR was run. One entry per CDR3 protein results from TCRdb running MiXCR on the multiplex PCR reads. The repertoire includes hundreds of thousands of distinct CDR3 sequences, roughly 20% of them detected once, and 7.1% sits in the top ten. Material: peripheral blood. All receptors come from a woman aged 18-30 years with stable Graves' hyperthyroidism. Some clones in this sample may be carry-over from other donors' samples.

In this sample, this clonotype turned up a few times. The chain has TRBV3-1 and TRBJ2-7, with 9 positions matching TRBD1. The germline V gene encodes CDR1 LGHDT and CDR2 YNNKEL (reference sequence). The CDR3 consists of 15 residues. The J segment lost 4 bases and the V segment lost 3 bases, leaving 7 bases of the junction unmatched. CDR3: CASSQSETGGYEQYF. The CDR3 DNA follows: TGTGCCAGCAGCCAGTCTGAGACAGGGGGGTACGAGCAGTACTTC.

The CDR3 nucleotides are TGTGCCAGCAGTTCCTCGAAAGGGGAGTTGAACACTGAAGCTTTCTTT. This gives the protein CASSSSKGELNTEAFF. The chain employs TRBV27 and TRBJ1-1, with a weak D call TRBD1 (5 bases). The CDR3 length is 16 residues. Germline values: CDR1 MNHEY, CDR2 SMNVEV (reference sequence). Trimming left V 4 bases short and J 0 bases short, with 15 bases between.

As to this clonotype: A read error may be the cause here, since a much bigger clone is one base away. The V call is TRBV20-1, the J call TRBJ1-1; D gene unclear. CDR3 length: 13 amino acids. Trimming shortened V by 0 bases and J by 4 bases, and 9 bases separated the two germline ends. CDR1 and CDR2 from the germline V gene are DFQATT and SNEGSKA (reference sequence). The CDR3 is CSARDQWVTEAFF. The CDR3 DNA reads as TGCAGTGCTAGAGATCAATGGGTCACTGAAGCTTTCTTT.

The chain recombines TRBV12-3 or TRBV12-4 with TRBJ2-5, with D perhaps TRBD2 (5 bases). This CDR3 has 16 amino acids. V was shortened by 3 bases and J by 0 bases, with 14 bases between the two germline ends. The CDR3 spells CASSLPTGGNQETQYF. In DNA, the CDR3 is TGTGCCAGCAGTTTGCCGACTGGAGGAAACCAAGAGACCCAGTACTTC.

This clonotype was picked up many times. The CDR3 protein is CSASMGGNTEAFF. CDR3 DNA sequence: TGCAGTGCTTCCATGGGGGGGAACACTGAAGCTTTCTTT. The chain links TRBV20-1 to TRBJ1-1; perhaps TRBD1 as D (5 bases). The V end was cut by 5 bases, the J end by 1 base, with 11 bases between. Germline CDR1 reads DFQATT; CDR2 reads SNEGSKA (reference sequence). This CDR3 spans 13 amino acids.

The chain uses TRBV15 and TRBJ2-5; 8 bases map to TRBD2. The germline V gene has CDR1 LNHNV and CDR2 YYDKDF (reference sequence). The length of the CDR3 is 16 residues. Trimming took 0 bases from V and 9 from J; bases not matched to a gene: 12. For the CDR3, the DNA is TGTGCCACCAGCAGAGAGGGCGGGGGGCCATCCGGAGCCCAGTACTTC. Translated, it gives CATSREGGGPSGAQYF. The full variable domain, with the rest looked up from reference TRBV15 and TRBJ2-5, is DAMVIQNPRYQVTQFGKPVTLSCSQTLNHNVMYWYQQKSSQAPKLLFHYYDKDFNNEADTPDNFQSRRPNTSFCFLDIRSPGLGDTAMYLCATSREGGGPSGAQYFGPGTRLLVL.

The table lists this clonotype with many counts. The rearrangement uses TRBV9 and TRBJ2-7; the D gene is possibly TRBD2 (6 bases). There are 13 residues in the CDR3. Deletions cut 3 bases from V and 2 bases from J, with 9 bases between. Germline V lookup: CDR1 SGDLS, CDR2 YYNGEE. CDR3 residues: CASSAGDAYEQYF. The CDR3 region has the DNA TGTGCCAGCAGCGCGGGGGACGCCTACGAGCAGTACTTC.

The chain is built from TRBV6-2 or TRBV6-3 and TRBJ1-1; D call uncertain. The CDR3 length is 14 residues. Germline CDR1 reads MNHEY; CDR2 reads SVGEGT. The V end lost 6 bases, the J end lost 2 bases, and 13 bases lay between the germline ends. CDR3: CASRPVPGNTEAFF. CDR3 DNA: TGTGCCAGCAGGCCCGTTCCAGGAAACACTGAAGCTTTCTTT.